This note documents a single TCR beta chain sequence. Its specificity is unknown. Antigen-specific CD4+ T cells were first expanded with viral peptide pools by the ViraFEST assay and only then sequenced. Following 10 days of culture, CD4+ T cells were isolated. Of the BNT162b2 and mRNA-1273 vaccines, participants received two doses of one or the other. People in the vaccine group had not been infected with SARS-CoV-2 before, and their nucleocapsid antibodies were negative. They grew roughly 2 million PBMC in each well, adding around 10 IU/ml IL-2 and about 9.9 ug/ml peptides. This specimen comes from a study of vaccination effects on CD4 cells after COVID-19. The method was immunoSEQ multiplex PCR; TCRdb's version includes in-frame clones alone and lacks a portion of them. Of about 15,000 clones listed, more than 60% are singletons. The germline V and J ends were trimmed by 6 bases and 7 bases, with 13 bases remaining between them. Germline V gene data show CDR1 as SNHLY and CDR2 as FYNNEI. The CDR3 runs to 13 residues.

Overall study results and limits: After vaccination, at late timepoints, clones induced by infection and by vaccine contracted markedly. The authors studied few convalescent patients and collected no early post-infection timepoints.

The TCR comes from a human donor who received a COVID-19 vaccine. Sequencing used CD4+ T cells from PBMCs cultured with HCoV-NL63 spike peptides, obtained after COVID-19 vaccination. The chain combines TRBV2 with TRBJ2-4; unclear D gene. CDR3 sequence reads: CASSPTVRNIQYF. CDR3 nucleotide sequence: TGTGCCAGCAGCCCGACTGTGAGGAACATTCAGTACTTC. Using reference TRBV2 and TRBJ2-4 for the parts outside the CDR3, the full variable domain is EPEVTQTPSHQVTQMGQEVILRCVPISNHLYFYWYRQILGQKVEFLVSFYNNEISEKSEIFDDQFSVERPDGSNFTLKIRSTKLEDSAMYFCASSPTVRNIQYFGAGTRLSVL.